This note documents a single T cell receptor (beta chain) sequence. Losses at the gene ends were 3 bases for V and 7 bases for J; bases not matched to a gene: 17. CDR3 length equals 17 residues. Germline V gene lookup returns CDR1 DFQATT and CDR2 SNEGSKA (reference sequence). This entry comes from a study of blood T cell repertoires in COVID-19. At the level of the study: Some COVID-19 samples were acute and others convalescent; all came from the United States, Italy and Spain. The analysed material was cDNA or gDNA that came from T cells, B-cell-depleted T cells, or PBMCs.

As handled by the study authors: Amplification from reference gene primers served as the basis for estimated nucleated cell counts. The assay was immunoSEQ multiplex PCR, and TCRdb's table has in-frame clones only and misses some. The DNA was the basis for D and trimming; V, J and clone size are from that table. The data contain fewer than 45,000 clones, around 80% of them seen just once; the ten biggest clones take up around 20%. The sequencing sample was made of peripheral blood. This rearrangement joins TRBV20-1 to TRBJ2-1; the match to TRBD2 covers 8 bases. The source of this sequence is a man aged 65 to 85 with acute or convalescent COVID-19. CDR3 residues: CSASALGGGRLVNEQFF. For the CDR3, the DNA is TGCAGTGCTAGTGCCCTCGGCGGGGGGCGCCTTGTGAATGAGCAGTTCTTC.